These 8 T cell receptor beta chains originate from one sample sequenced in a study of blood T cells in healthy people across ages. It was with a sample-barcoded 5' primer and a J-beta primer mix that a second PCR of roughly 7 to 12 cycles was run. TCRdb redid the calling of the 5' RACE reads with MiXCR, one entry per CDR3 protein. The sample holds roughly 1.4 million distinct CDR3 sequences; approximately 59% are singletons and the top ten take more than 6%. Sequencing used blood. These receptor sequences come from a man aged 18 to 30 in good health.

The V and J genes are TRBV10-3 and TRBJ2-2; D gene ambiguous. V lost 0 bases to trimming and J lost 0 bases, with 8 bases between them. From germline, CDR1 is ENHRY and CDR2 SYGVKD. The CDR3 covers 16 residues. CDR3 sequence (DNA): TGTGCCATCAGTGAGTCGGAGATGGCGAACACCGGGGAGCTGTTTTTT. Translating gives CAISESEMANTGELFF.

V gene TRBV2 combines with J gene TRBJ1-1, with 8 bases matching TRBD1. Germline values: CDR1 SNHLY, CDR2 FYNNEI. Germline trimming cut 6 bases from V and 2 bases from J; bases unmatched to any gene: 5. This CDR3 has 14 amino acids. In nucleotides, the CDR3 is TGTGCCAGCAGGGACGGACAGGGCAACACTGAAGCTTTCTTT. It codes for CASRDGQGNTEAFF.

This clonotype was counted between two and nine times. This chain links TRBV6-2 or TRBV6-3 with TRBJ1-5; D is possibly TRBD1 (5 bases). The CDR3 has 14 residues. The germline CDR1 and CDR2 sequences are MNHEY and SVGEGT. V was clipped by 5 bases and J by 0 bases, with 8 bases between them. CDR3 bases: TGTGCCAGCAGTGATCAGGGTAGCAATCAGCCCCAGCATTTT. Translation: CASSDQGSNQPQHF.

This chain joins TRBV4-2 and TRBJ1-4; D remains unclear. CDR3 length equals 18 residues. The germline gives CDR1 LGHNA, CDR2 YNFKEQ. V was trimmed by 1 base and J by 0 bases, leaving 15 bases between them. The chain's CDR3 is CASSQGAGPDATNEKLFF. CDR3 nucleotides: TGTGCCAGCAGCCAAGGGGCAGGTCCCGATGCAACTAATGAAAAACTGTTTTTT.

This clonotype was seen only a few times. The CDR3 loop is CASSRGDSTLYEQYF. The CDR3 DNA reads as TGTGCCAGCAGCCGAGGGGACAGCACCCTCTACGAGCAGTACTTC. The gene calls are TRBV12-3 or TRBV12-4 and TRBJ2-7, with 7 bases matching TRBD1. The CDR3 is 15 residues long. The V segment lost 6 bases and the J segment 3 bases; nucleotides outside the gene matches: 11.

The V call is TRBV20-1, the J call TRBJ2-4, with TRBD1 as a possible D gene (6 bases). The DNA end is more similar to TRBJ2-7, so the J call may be wrong. Germline V gives CDR1 DFQATT, CDR2 SNEGSKA (reference sequence). The CDR3 runs 14 residues. This CDR3 reads CSAEAGAVSYEQYF. The CDR3 DNA reads as TGCAGTGCTGAGGCAGGGGCTGTCTCTTACGAGCAGTACTTC.

About this clonotype itself: It may be a read error: a sequence one base away is much more abundant. The genes are TRBV5-4 and TRBJ2-5, with TRBD1 matching 7 bases. The CDR3 totals 12 residues. CDR1 and CDR2 from the germline V gene are SGHNT and YYREEE (reference sequence). V trimming: 7 bases; J trimming: 2 bases; junction bases outside the gene matches: 2. CDR3 sequence: CASQGVQETQYF. CDR3 bases: TGTGCCAGCCAGGGGGTTCAAGAGACCCAGTACTTC.

V usage is TRBV6-6 and J usage is TRBJ1-4; D remains ambiguous. Germline CDR1 MNHNY, CDR2 SVGAGI (reference sequence). The CDR3 consists of 13 residues. The chain's CDR3 is CATRRTSYEKLFF. The DNA of the CDR3 is TGTGCTACTCGTCGGACCTCTTATGAAAAACTGTTTTTT.